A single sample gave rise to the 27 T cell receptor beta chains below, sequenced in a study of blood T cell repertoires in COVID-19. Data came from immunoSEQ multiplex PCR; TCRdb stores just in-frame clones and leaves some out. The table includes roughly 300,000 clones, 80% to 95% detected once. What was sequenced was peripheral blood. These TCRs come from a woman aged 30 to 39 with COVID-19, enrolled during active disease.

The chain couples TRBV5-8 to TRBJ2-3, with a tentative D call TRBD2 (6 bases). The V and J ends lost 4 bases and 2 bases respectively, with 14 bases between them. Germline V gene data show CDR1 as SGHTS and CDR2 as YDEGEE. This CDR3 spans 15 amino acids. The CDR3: CASSPWGGNTDTQYF. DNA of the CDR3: TGTGCCAGCAGCCCCTGGGGCGGGAACACAGATACGCAGTATTTT.

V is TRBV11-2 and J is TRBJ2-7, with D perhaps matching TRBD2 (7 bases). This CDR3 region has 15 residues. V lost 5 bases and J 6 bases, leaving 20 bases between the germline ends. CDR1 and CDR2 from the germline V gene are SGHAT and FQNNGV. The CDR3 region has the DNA TGTGCCAGCAGCCCCCCCGGGGGGCCACTTCCCGAGCAGTACTTC. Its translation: CASSPPGGPLPEQYF.

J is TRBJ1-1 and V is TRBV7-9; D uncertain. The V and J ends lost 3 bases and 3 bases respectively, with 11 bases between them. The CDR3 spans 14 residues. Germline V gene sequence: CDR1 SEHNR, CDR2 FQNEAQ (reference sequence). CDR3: CASSLVGLDTEAFF. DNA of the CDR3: TGTGCCAGCAGCTTGGTCGGGTTAGACACTGAAGCTTTCTTT.

CDR3 protein: CSAILDTQYF. The CDR3 nucleotides read TGCAGTGCTATCTTAGATACGCAGTATTTT. This chain uses TRBV20-1 with TRBJ2-3; no firm D call. Trimming left V 4 bases short and J 5 bases short, with 4 bases between. Germline CDR1 is DFQATT and CDR2 is SNEGSKA (reference sequence). This CDR3 spans 10 amino acids.

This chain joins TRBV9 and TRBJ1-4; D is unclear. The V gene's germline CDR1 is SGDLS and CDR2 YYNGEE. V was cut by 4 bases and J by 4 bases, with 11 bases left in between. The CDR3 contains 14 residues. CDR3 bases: TGTGCCAGCAGCCCTGCTCAGGATAATGAAAAACTGTTTTTT. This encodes CASSPAQDNEKLFF.

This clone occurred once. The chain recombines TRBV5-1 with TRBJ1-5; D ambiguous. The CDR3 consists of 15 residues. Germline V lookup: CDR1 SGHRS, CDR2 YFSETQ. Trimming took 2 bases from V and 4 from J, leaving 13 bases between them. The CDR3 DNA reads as TGCGCCAGCAGCTTATCGCCAGGAAATAATCAGCCCCAGCATTTT. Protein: CASSLSPGNNQPQHF.

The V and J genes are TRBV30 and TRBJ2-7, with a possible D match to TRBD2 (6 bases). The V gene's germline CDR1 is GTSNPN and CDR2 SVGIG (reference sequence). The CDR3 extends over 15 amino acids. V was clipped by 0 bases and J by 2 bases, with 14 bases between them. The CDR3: CAWSVRMGGTYEQYF. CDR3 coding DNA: TGTGCCTGGAGTGTACGAATGGGGGGAACCTACGAGCAGTACTTC.

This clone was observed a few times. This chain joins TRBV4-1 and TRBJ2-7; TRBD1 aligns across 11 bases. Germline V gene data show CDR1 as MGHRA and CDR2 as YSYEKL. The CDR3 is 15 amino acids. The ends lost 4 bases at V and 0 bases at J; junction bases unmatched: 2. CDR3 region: CASSPGTGGSYEQYF. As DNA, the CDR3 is TGCGCCAGCAGCCCCGGGACAGGGGGCTCCTACGAGCAGTACTTC.

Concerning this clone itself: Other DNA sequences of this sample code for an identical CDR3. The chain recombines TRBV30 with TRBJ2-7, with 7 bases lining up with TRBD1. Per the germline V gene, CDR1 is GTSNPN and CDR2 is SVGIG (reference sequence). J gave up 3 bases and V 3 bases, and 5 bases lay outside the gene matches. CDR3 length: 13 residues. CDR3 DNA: TGTGCCTGGAGCCGGGACAGAAACTACGAGCAGTACTTC. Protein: CAWSRDRNYEQYF. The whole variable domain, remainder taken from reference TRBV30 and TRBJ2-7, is SQTIHQWPATLVQPVGSPLSLECTVEGTSNPNLYWYRQAAGRGLQLLFYSVGIGQISSEVPQNLSASRPQDRQFILSSKKLLLSDSGFYLCAWSRDRNYEQYFGPGTRLTVT.

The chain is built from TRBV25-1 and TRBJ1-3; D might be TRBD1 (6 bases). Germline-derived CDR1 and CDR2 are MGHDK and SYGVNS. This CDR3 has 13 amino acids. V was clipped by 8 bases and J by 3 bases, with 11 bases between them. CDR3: CASGGRGGNTIYF. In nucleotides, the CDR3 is TGTGCCAGCGGGGGCAGGGGTGGAAACACCATATATTTT. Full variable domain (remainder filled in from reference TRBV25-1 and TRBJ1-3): EADIYQTPRYLVIGTGKKITLECSQTMGHDKMYWYQQDPGMELHLIHYSYGVNSTEKGDLSSESTVSRIRTEHFPLTLESARPSHTSQYLCASGGRGGNTIYFGEGSWLTVV.

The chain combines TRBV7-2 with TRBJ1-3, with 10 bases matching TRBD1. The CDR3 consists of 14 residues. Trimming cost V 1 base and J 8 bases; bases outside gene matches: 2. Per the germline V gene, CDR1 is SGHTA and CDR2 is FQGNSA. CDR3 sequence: CASSLGTGGDTIYF. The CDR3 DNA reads TGTGCCAGCAGCTTAGGGACAGGGGGAGACACCATATATTTT.

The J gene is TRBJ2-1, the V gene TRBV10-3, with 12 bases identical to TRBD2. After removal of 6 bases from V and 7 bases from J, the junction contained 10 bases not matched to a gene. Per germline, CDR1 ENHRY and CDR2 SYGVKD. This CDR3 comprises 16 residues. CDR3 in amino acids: CAIRFSSGRASNEQFF. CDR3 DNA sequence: TGTGCCATCAGGTTTTCTAGCGGGAGGGCGTCGAATGAGCAGTTCTTC.

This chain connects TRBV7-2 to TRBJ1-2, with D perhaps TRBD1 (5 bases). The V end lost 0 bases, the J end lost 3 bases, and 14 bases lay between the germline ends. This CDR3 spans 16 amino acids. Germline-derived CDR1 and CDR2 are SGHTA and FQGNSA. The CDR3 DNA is TGTGCCAGCAGCTTAGCAGCGGGGGGTTTTGACTATGGCTACACCTTC. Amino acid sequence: CASSLAAGGFDYGYTF.

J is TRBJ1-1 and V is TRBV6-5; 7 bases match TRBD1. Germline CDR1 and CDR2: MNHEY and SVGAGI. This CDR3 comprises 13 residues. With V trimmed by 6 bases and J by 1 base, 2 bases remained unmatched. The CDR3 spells CASRRTGNTEAFF. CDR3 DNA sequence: TGTGCCAGCAGGAGGACAGGGAACACTGAAGCTTTCTTT.

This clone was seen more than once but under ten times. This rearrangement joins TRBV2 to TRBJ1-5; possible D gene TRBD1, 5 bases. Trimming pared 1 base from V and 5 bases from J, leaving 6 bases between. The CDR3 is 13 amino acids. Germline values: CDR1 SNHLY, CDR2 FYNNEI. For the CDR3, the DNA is TGTGCCAGCAGTGAAGTAGGGGATCAGCCCCAGCATTTT. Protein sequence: CASSEVGDQPQHF.

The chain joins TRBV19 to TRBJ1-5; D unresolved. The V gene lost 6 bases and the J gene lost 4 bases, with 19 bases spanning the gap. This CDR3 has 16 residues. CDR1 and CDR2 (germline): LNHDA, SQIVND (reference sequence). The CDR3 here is CASSSSLGGWNQPQHF. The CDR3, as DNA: TGTGCCAGTAGCTCATCCCTGGGAGGGTGGAATCAGCCCCAGCATTTT.

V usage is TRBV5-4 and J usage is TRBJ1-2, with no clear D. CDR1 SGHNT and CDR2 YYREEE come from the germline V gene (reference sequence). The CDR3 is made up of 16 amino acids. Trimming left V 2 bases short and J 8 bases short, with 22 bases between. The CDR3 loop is CASSFGPFMNSWGYTF. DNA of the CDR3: TGTGCCAGCAGCTTTGGCCCCTTCATGAATTCGTGGGGCTACACCTTC.

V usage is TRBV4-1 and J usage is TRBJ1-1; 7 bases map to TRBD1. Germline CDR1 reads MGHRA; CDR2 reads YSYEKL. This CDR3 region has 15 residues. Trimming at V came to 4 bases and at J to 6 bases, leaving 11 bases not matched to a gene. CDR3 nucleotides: TGCGCCAGCAGCCTCCCCCCGGGACAGCACGCTGAAGCTTTCTTT. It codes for CASSLPPGQHAEAFF.

In DNA form, the CDR3 reads TGTGCCAGCATGCTGACAGCTAATGAAAAACTGTTTTTT. Its translation is CASMLTANEKLFF. The genes are TRBV2 and TRBJ1-4; TRBD1 might be the D (5 bases). Germline CDR1 is SNHLY and CDR2 is FYNNEI. Between the trimmed V and J ends, which lost 7 bases and 3 bases, there was a span of 9 bases. The CDR3 length is 13 residues.

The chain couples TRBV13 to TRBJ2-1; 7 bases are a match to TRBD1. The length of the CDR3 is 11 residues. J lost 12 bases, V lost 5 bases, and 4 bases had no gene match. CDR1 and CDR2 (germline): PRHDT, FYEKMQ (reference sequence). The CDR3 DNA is TGTGCCAGCAGCCCGGGGACAGTGCAGTTCTTC. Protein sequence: CASSPGTVQFF.

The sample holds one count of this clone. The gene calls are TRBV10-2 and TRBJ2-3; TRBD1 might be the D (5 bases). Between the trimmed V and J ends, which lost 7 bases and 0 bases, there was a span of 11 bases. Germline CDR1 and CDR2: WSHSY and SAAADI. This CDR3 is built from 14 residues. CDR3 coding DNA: TGCGCCAGCAAAGTTGGGGCTAGCACAGATACGCAGTATTTT. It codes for CASKVGASTDTQYF.

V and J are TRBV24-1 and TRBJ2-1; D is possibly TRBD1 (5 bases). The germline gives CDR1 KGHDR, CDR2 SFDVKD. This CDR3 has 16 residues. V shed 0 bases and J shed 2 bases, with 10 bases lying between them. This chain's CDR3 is CATSDLDSPAYNEQFF. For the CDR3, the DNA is TGTGCCACCAGTGATTTGGACAGTCCAGCCTACAATGAGCAGTTCTTC.

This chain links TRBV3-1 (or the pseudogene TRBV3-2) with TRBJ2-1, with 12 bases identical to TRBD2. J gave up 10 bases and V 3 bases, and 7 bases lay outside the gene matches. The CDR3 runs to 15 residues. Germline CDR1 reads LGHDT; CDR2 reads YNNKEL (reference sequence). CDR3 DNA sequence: TGTGCCAGCAGCCACAGGACTAGCGGGATGAGGGAGCAGTTCTTC. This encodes CASSHRTSGMREQFF.

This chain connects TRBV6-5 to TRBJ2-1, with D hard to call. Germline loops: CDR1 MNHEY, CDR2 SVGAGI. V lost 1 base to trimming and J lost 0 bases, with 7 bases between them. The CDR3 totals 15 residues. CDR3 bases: TGTGCCAGCAGTTACTACCTCAGCTCCTACAATGAGCAGTTCTTC. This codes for CASSYYLSSYNEQFF.

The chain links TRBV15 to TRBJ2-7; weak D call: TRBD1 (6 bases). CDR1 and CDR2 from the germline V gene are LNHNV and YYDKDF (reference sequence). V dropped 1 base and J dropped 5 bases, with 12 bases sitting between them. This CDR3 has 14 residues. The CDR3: CATSRGVQGDEQYF. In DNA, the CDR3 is TGTGCCACCAGCAGAGGTGTACAGGGTGACGAGCAGTACTTC.

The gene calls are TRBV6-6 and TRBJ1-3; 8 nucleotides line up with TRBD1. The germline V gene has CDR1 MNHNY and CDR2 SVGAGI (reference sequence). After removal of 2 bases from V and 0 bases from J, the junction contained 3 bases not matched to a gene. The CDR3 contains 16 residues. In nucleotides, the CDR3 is TGTGCCAGCAGTTACCCAGGGGGCCCCTCTGGAAACACCATATATTTT. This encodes CASSYPGGPSGNTIYF.

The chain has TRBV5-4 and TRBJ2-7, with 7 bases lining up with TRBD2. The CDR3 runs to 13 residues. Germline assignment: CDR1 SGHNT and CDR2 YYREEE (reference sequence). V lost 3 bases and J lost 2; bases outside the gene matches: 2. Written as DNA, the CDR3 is TGTGCCAGCAGCTCCGGGACTACCTACGAGCAGTACTTC. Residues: CASSSGTTYEQYF.